This TCR beta chain emerged from a study of graft-versus-host responses after intestinal transplantation (dated by TCRdb to about 2021). Broadly, across the study: The transplants that recipients received were multivisceral, liver-intestinal, or isolated intestinal. After intestinal transplantation, graft-versus-host and host-versus-graft alloreactive T cell clones were followed in the graft, circulation and bone marrow using bulk TCR-beta CDR3 sequencing. Donor T cell macrochimerism was defined as a peak of at least 4% donor T cells among recipient peripheral blood mononuclear cells. Alloreactive clones were identified by sequencing pre-transplant mixed lymphocyte reaction products and comparing these products with unstimulated pre-transplant donor and recipient T cells. The cohort enrolled under 25 intestinal transplant recipients including one retransplant, and a few patients lacking pretransplant specimens were excluded. All recipients received anti-thymocyte globulin induction followed by maintenance tacrolimus and steroids for three to four years. Rather than going through the commercial service, samples from a few later patients were sequenced in-house on an Illumina MiSeq and processed with MiXCR. Study-wide conclusions, independent of this receptor: High GvH to HvG T cell clonal ratios were observed in the allografts of patients with donor T cell macrochimerism. GvH clones were detected in recipient bone marrow, and some of these GvH clones were observed earlier in ileal mucosa or blood, consistent with an intestinal mucosal origin. Early after transplant, peak levels of circulating GvH clones were associated with declines in HvG clones. The relatively low number and heterogeneity of intestinal transplant patients limited the conclusions.

Turning to this clone: There is no known antigen for this receptor. No much larger clonotype is one base removed from it; base qualities were not supplied.

Libraries were made using the immunoSEQ multiplex PCR assay. For most patients, genomic DNA was isolated with the Qiagen DNeasy Blood and Tissue Kit and sent frozen to Adaptive Biotechnologies for TCR sequencing. For most patients, genomic DNA was subjected to high-throughput TCR-beta CDR3 sequencing by Adaptive Biotechnologies. The published analysis was carried out like this. Adaptive's ImmunoSEQ software was the source of the TCR sequencing data for 18 patients, while a few other patients were processed with MiXCR and VDJtools. To correct CD4 versus CD8 sorting errors, any sequence found in both subsets at a frequency ratio below 5:1 was removed. CDR3 nucleotide sequences shared between donor and recipient were removed because the origin of such sequences could not be assigned. Alloreactive clones required at least 2-fold expansion over unstimulated cells and minimum CFSE-low frequency of 0.002% (template counts) or 0.001% (read counts). A clone was considered mappable if detected in the sequenced pre-transplant spleen, lymph node, or MLR CFSE-low populations of the donor or recipient. Cumulative frequency of alloreactive clones was calculated as a percentage of all sequences weighted by copy number. TCRdb carries this immuneACCESS record with in-frame sequences only. Its versions omit some clonotypes, under half of them owing to an unresolved V gene in the studies checked, with the rest unexplained. That table is the source of V, J and clone size, and D and trimming were worked out from the DNA. The sample table shows about 130,000 clones, and just over 90% are seen once. Around 0.15% of the sample belongs to the ten largest clones.

The sample's time point label, decoded: cells obtained before transplantation from donor or recipient. CD3+CD4+ and CD3+CD8+ populations were FACS-sorted from unstimulated pre-transplant donor and recipient cells taken from spleen or lymph nodes. The source of this sequence is a human donor who received an intestinal transplant. Sequenced material: unstimulated CD4+ T cells sorted from spleen or lymph node cells, taken before intestinal transplant.

The CDR3 protein sequence reads: CASNHRDQGGYTF. At the DNA level, the sequence is TGTGCCAGCAATCACAGGGACCAGGGGGGCTACACCTTC. The chain was built from TRBV5-4 and TRBJ1-2; TRBD1 is perhaps the D gene, given 6 matching bases. Spanning cysteine to phenylalanine, the CDR3 consists of 13 amino acids. Of the read, only the CDR3 DNA is kept; its 39 bases are in frame from base 1. Reading the germline V gene (reference sequence) gives CDR1 SGHNT and CDR2 YYREEE. V is reduced by 6 bases and J by 8 bases, leaving a spacing of 17 bases between them.